This record looks at one T cell receptor (beta chain) sequence and its context. Patients all relapsed after autologous stem cell transplantation, and there was variation in brentuximab vedotin exposure. Germline V lookup: CDR1 SQVTM, CDR2 ANQGSEA. Trimming shortened V by 6 bases and J by 4 bases, and 19 bases separated the two germline ends. The CDR3 has 15 residues. The sample originates from a study of PD-1 blockade in classical Hodgkin lymphoma. Some clones are missing from TCRdb's copy, which holds only in-frame ones; the method was immunoSEQ multiplex PCR. This table has around 150,000 clones, under 85% appearing once.

This chain connects TRBV29-1 to TRBJ2-1, with a possible D match to TRBD1 (7 bases). The clonotype was recovered from a human donor with classical Hodgkin lymphoma. The source was peripheral blood mononuclear cells (PBMCs), collected before the second cycle of nivolumab. The CDR3 region has the DNA TGCAGCGTCGGTTCCAAGACAGGGACTTACAATGAGCAGTTCTTC. Protein sequence: CSVGSKTGTYNEQFF.